Below, 2 T cell receptor beta chains from the same sample are listed, as sequenced in a study of cytomegalovirus exposure and HLA in healthy donors. 60 Vbeta and 13 Jbeta primers were used in PCR. Sequencing used immunoSEQ multiplex PCR; TCRdb keeps in-frame clones, though not all of them. The sample carries 150,000 to 200,000 clones, around 78% recorded once. Sequencing input: PBMCs. Receptors were obtained from a woman between 25 and 40 years old in good health and CMV-seropositive.

The CDR3 DNA reads as TGTGCCAGCAGGGTCGACAGTGTCACTGGAAACACCATATATTTT. Translating it yields CASRVDSVTGNTIYF. V is TRBV7-2 and J is TRBJ1-3; tentative D call: TRBD1 (5 bases). The CDR3 consists of 15 residues. The V end lost 6 bases, the J end lost 2 bases, and 14 bases lay between the germline ends. Germline lookup yields CDR1 SGHTA and CDR2 FQGNSA. Supplemented by reference TRBV7-2 and TRBJ1-3, the full variable domain reads GAGVSQSPSNKVTEKGKDVELRCDPISGHTALYWYRQSLGQGLEFLIYFQGNSAPDKSGLPSDRFSAERTGGSVSTLTIQRTQQEDSAVYLCASRVDSVTGNTIYFGEGSWLTVV.

The V and J genes are TRBV28 and TRBJ2-7; 10 bases align to TRBD1. The length of the CDR3 is 15 residues. Looked up from germline, CDR1 is MDHEN and CDR2 is SYDVKM. J gave up 5 bases and V 7 bases, and 11 bases lay outside the gene matches. The CDR3 DNA sequence: TGTGCCAGCATCGACTCCGGGACAGGGGTTCACGAGCAGTACTTC. It yields the protein CASIDSGTGVHEQYF.